The following is a T cell receptor (beta chain) sequence with its context. Its antigen is as yet unknown. The data are from a study of T cell responses to AZD1222 COVID-19 vaccine. General study results and limits: Only after the peak T cell response were repertoires sampled. Regions 160-218 and 743-854 held dominance among vaccine-associated CD4 TCRs, which spanned spike. Donors in the cohort were predominantly white British and more often female, and clonal diversity was possibly underestimated.

The CDR3 covers 12 residues. The germline V gene encodes CDR1 MDHEN and CDR2 SYDVKM. Trimming shortened V by 4 bases and J by 8 bases, and 11 bases separated the two germline ends. The method was immunoSEQ multiplex PCR; TCRdb's version includes in-frame clones alone and lacks a portion of them. This sample has roughly 200,000 clones, with approximately 94% found just once. Sequenced material: peripheral blood, taken 28 days after the second dose of the MenACWY control vaccine. This chain links TRBV28 with TRBJ1-2; the D is unclear. The receptor comes from an adult who received the MenACWY meningococcal vaccine as a control. The CDR3 DNA reads as TGTGCCAGCAGTTCGGGTTTGGACGGCTACACCTTC. Protein: CASSSGLDGYTF.